This T cell receptor (beta chain) derives from a study of control samples from healthy donors and cancer patients. CDR3 length equals 16 residues. V was pared by 1 base and J by 6 bases, with 15 bases between. CDR1 LGHDT and CDR2 YNNKEL come from the germline V gene (reference sequence). Measured with immunoSEQ multiplex PCR; TCRdb has only the in-frame clones, and not every one. The sample includes around 40,000 clones, under 95% of them seen just once. The sequenced sample was PBMCs. The sequence was collected from a woman in her 40s with head and neck cancer. The chain couples TRBV3-1 (or the pseudogene TRBV3-2) to TRBJ2-2; no firm D call. CDR3 DNA sequence: TGTGCCAGCAGCCAAGTGGACCCAGAGCAACCCGGGGAGCTGTTTTTT. This gives the protein CASSQVDPEQPGELFF.